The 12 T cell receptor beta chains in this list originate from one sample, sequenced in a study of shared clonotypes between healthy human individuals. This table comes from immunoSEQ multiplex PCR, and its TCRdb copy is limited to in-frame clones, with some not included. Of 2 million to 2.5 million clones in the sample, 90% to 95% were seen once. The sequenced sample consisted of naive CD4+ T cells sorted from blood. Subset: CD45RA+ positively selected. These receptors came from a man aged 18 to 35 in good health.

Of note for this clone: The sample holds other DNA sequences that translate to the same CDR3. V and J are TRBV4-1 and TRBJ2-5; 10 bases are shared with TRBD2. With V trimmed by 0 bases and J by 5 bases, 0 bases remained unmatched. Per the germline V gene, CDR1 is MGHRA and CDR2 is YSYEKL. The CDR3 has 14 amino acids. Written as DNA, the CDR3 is TGCGCCAGCAGCCAAGATAGCGGGAGGGAGACCCAGTACTTC. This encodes CASSQDSGRETQYF.

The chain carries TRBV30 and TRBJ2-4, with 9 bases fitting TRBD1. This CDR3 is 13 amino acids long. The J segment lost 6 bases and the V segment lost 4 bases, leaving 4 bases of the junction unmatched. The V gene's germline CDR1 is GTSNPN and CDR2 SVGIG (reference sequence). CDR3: CAWKSTGGNIQYF. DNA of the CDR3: TGTGCCTGGAAATCGACAGGGGGAAACATTCAGTACTTC.

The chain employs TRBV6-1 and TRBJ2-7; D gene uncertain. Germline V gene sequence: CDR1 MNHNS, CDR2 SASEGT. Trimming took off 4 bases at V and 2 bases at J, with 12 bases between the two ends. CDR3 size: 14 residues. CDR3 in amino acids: CASSVQTPPYEQYF. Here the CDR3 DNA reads TGTGCCAGCAGTGTTCAGACACCACCCTACGAGCAGTACTTC.

CDR3 coding DNA: TGCGCCAGCAGCCGAATGATCACAGATACGCAGTATTTT. Its translation: CASSRMITDTQYF. The rearrangement links TRBV4-1 to TRBJ2-3; no definite D call. The CDR3 is 13 amino acids. Germline V gene sequence: CDR1 MGHRA, CDR2 YSYEKL. Trimming pared 4 bases from V and 2 bases from J, leaving 7 bases between.

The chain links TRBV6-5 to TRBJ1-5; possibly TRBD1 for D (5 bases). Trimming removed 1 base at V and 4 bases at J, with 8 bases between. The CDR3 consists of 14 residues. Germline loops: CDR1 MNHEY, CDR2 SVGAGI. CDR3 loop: CASSYWGPNQPQHF. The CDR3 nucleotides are TGTGCCAGCAGTTACTGGGGACCAAATCAGCCCCAGCATTTT.

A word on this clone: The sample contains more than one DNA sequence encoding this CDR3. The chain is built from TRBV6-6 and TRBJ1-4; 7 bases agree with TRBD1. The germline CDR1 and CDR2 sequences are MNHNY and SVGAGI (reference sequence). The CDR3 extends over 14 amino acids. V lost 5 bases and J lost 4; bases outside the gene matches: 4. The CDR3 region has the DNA TGTGCCAGCAGTCCAGGGACAGTTAATGAAAAACTGTTTTTT. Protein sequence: CASSPGTVNEKLFF.

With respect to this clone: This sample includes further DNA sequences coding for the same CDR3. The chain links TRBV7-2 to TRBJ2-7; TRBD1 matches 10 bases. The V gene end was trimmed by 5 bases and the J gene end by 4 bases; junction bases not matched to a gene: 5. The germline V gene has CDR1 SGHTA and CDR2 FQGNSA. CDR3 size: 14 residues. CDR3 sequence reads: CASSATGGRYEQYF. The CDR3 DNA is TGTGCCAGCAGCGCGACAGGGGGCAGGTACGAGCAGTACTTC.

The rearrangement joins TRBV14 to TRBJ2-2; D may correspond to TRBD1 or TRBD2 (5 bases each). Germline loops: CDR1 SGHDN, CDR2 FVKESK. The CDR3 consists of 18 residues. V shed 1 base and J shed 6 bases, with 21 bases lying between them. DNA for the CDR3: TGTGCCAGCAGCCAAGTCGTTTTTATAGACAGCGGCGCCGGGGAGCTGTTTTTT. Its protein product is CASSQVVFIDSGAGELFF.

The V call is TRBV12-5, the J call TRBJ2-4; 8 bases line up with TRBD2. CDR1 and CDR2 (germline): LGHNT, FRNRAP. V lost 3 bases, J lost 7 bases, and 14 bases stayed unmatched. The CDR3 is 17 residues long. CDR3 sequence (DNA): TGTGCTAGTGGTTTCCCCCAAACCGGACTAGCACAGAACATTCAGTACTTC. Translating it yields CASGFPQTGLAQNIQYF.

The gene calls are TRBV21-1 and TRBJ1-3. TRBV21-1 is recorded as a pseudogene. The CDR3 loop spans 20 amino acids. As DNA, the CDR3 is TGTGCCAGCAACTCTAATAAATCCCTCAAAAGAGTATGTCATAGGAACACCATATATTTT. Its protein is CASNSNKSLKRVCHRNTIYF.

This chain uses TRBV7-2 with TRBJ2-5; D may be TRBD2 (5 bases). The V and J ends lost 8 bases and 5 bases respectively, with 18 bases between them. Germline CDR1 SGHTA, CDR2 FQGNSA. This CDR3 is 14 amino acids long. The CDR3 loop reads CASGAARIRETQYF. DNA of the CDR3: TGTGCCAGCGGAGCGGCTCGGATTAGGGAGACCCAGTACTTC.

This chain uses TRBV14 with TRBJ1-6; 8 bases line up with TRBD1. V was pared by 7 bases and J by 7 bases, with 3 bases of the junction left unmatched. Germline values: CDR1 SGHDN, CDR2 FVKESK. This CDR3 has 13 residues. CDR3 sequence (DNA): TGTGCCAGCACGCACAGGGGGAATTCACCCCTCCACTTT. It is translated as CASTHRGNSPLHF.